These 3 T cell receptor beta chains were sequenced from one sample in a study of blood T cell repertoires in COVID-19. Here immunoSEQ multiplex PCR was the method, and the copy in TCRdb shows in-frame clones only, minus some. The sample holds about 97,000 clones, approximately 90% seen once. The source material was peripheral blood. Every receptor here comes from a man aged 55 to 70 with acute or convalescent COVID-19.

A single count supports this clone. The V gene is TRBV19, the J gene TRBJ1-2, with unresolved D. The V and J ends lost 10 bases and 4 bases respectively, with 16 bases between them. Germline-derived CDR1 and CDR2 are LNHDA and SQIVND (reference sequence). This CDR3 is built from 13 residues. The CDR3 reads CATNRGYGYGYTF. The CDR3 DNA sequence: TGTGCCACAAACCGAGGATACGGCTATGGCTACACCTTC. The full variable domain, in which reference TRBV19 and TRBJ1-2 provide the parts outside the CDR3, is DGGITQSPKYLFRKEGQNVTLSCEQNLNHDAMYWYRQDPGQGLRLIYYSQIVNDFQKGDIAEGYSVSREKKESFPLTVTSAQKNPTAFYLCATNRGYGYGYTFGSGTRLTVV.

The V call is TRBV2, the J call TRBJ1-2; weak D call: TRBD1 (6 bases). The CDR3 length is 15 residues. Per germline, CDR1 SNHLY and CDR2 FYNNEI. The V end was cut by 0 bases, the J end by 4 bases, with 12 bases between. The DNA of the CDR3 is TGTGCCAGCAGTGAAGCGAGGGGGAGATCCTATGGCTACACCTTC. This gives the protein CASSEARGRSYGYTF. Together with reference TRBV2 and TRBJ1-2, the CDR3 gives the full variable domain: EPEVTQTPSHQVTQMGQEVILRCVPISNHLYFYWYRQILGQKVEFLVSFYNNEISEKSEIFDDQFSVERPDGSNFTLKIRSTKLEDSAMYFCASSEARGRSYGYTFGSGTRLTVV.

The CDR3 here is CASSLALGLAGFGTQYF. The CDR3 DNA reads as TGCGCCAGCAGCTTGGCCCTGGGTCTAGCGGGGTTCGGGACCCAGTACTTC. This sequence joins TRBV5-1 and TRBJ2-5, with TRBD2 matching over 9 bases. Germline V gene sequence: CDR1 SGHRS, CDR2 YFSETQ. The trim removed 0 bases at V and 7 bases at J, leaving 13 bases unmatched. The CDR3 runs 17 residues.